The 21 T cell receptor beta chains below were found in one sample sequenced in a study of blood T cell repertoires in COVID-19. Generated by immunoSEQ multiplex PCR, the TCRdb table keeps only in-frame clones and is missing some. The sample contains fewer than 200,000 clones, approximately 82% of which appear only once. What was sequenced was PBMCs or T cells enriched from blood (not recorded which). All receptors derive from a woman aged 60-70 years with acute COVID-19.

This sequence joins TRBV24-1 and TRBJ2-1, with 8 bases that match TRBD1. J lost 6 bases, V lost 6 bases, and 6 bases had no gene match. Per the germline V gene, CDR1 is KGHDR and CDR2 is SFDVKD. CDR3 size: 14 residues. DNA of the CDR3: TGTGCCACCAGTCCGACCGACAGGGGCAATGAGCAGTTCTTC. This encodes CATSPTDRGNEQFF.

This chain joins TRBV29-1 and TRBJ1-4; the match to TRBD1 covers 9 bases. Per the germline V gene, CDR1 is SQVTM and CDR2 is ANQGSEA. Germline trimming cut 5 bases from V and 15 bases from J; bases unmatched to any gene: 7. The CDR3 has 11 amino acids. The CDR3 protein is CSVIRDRVMFF. DNA for the CDR3: TGCAGCGTTATACGGGACAGGGTGATGTTTTTT.

The J gene is TRBJ2-5, the V gene TRBV3-1 (or the pseudogene TRBV3-2), with TRBD2 identical over 15 bases. V lost 0 bases, J lost 5 bases, and 7 bases stayed unmatched. Germline V gene sequence: CDR1 LGHDT, CDR2 YNNKEL (reference sequence). CDR3 length equals 18 residues. The CDR3: CASSQDSKGLAGGETQYF. CDR3 coding DNA: TGTGCCAGCAGCCAAGATAGTAAGGGACTAGCGGGAGGTGAGACCCAGTACTTC.

The chain combines TRBV14 with TRBJ1-5, with D perhaps TRBD1 (5 bases). The CDR3 sequence is 15 residues long. V dropped 1 base and J dropped 9 bases, with 16 bases sitting between them. Germline CDR1 is SGHDN and CDR2 is FVKESK. CDR3 sequence reads: CASSQVSGGGGPQHF. CDR3 nucleotide sequence: TGTGCCAGCAGCCAAGTATCGGGCGGGGGAGGGCCCCAGCATTTT.

This chain joins TRBV29-1 and TRBJ2-5, with D uncertain. In germline, CDR1 is SQVTM, CDR2 ANQGSEA. The V end was cut by 1 base, the J end by 1 base, with 7 bases between. The CDR3 is 13 amino acids. The CDR3 coding sequence is TGCAGCGTTGAAGCGGGTGTCCAAGAGACCCAGTACTTC. Residues: CSVEAGVQETQYF. The variable domain in full, with the rest retrieved from reference TRBV29-1 and TRBJ2-5, is SAVISQKPSRDICQRGTSLTIQCQVDSQVTMMFWYRQQPGQSLTLIATANQGSEATYESGFVIDKFPISRPNLTFSTLTVSNMSPEDSSIYLCSVEAGVQETQYFGPGTRLLVL.

The J gene is TRBJ1-1, the V gene TRBV5-1; D unresolved. The V gene's germline CDR1 is SGHRS and CDR2 YFSETQ. Trimming cost V 1 base and J 0 bases, with 10 bases left between them. The CDR3 consists of 15 residues. As DNA, the CDR3 is TGCGCCAGCAGCTTGTTAGCGCCCATGAACACTGAAGCTTTCTTT. It specifies CASSLLAPMNTEAFF.

This chain joins TRBV7-2 and TRBJ2-7, with 9 bases lining up with TRBD2. Trimming removed 6 bases from V and 4 bases from J; junction bases left unmatched: 1. The V gene's germline CDR1 is SGHTA and CDR2 FQGNSA. There are 12 residues in the CDR3. The CDR3 loop is CASRSGRYEQYF. As DNA, the CDR3 is TGTGCCAGCAGAAGCGGGAGGTACGAGCAGTACTTC.

V usage is TRBV28 and J usage is TRBJ2-5; D possibly corresponds to TRBD1 (6 bases). The germline gives CDR1 MDHEN, CDR2 SYDVKM. This CDR3 comprises 14 residues. The chain's CDR3 is CAHQQGGQTETQYF. The CDR3 DNA reads TGTGCTCATCAACAGGGTGGTCAGACGGAGACCCAGTACTTC.

This clone was detected only once. This chain connects TRBV19 to TRBJ2-5, with D possibly matching TRBD1 (5 bases). Looked up from germline, CDR1 is LNHDA and CDR2 is SQIVND (reference sequence). CDR3 size: 14 residues. The germline V and J ends were trimmed by 4 bases and 1 base, with 10 bases remaining between them. This chain's CDR3 is CASSSTGVQETQYF. The CDR3 nucleotides read TGTGCCAGTAGTAGTACAGGAGTCCAAGAGACCCAGTACTTC.

This chain connects TRBV27 to TRBJ2-7; TRBD1 matches 8 bases. The CDR3 has 14 residues. The trim removed 5 bases at V and 2 bases at J, leaving 5 bases unmatched. CDR1 MNHEY and CDR2 SMNVEV come from the germline V gene (reference sequence). The CDR3 protein is CASSLTGVPYEQYF. The CDR3 nucleotides read TGTGCCAGCAGTCTGACAGGGGTTCCCTACGAGCAGTACTTC.

The chain links TRBV28 to TRBJ2-4, with D tentatively TRBD1 (5 bases). The ends were cut back, 4 bases at V and 0 bases at J, with 25 bases in the middle. This CDR3 contains 20 residues. Germline V lookup: CDR1 MDHEN, CDR2 SYDVKM. The CDR3 DNA reads as TGTGCCAGCAGTTCCCGACAACAGGTCAAGAAAGAACTAGCCAAAAACATTCAGTACTTC. Its protein is CASSSRQQVKKELAKNIQYF.

The V and J genes are TRBV27 and TRBJ2-5; the D gene is possibly TRBD1 (6 bases). The CDR3 is made up of 16 amino acids. V lost 2 bases and J lost 1, with 14 bases in between. Germline CDR1 MNHEY, CDR2 SMNVEV (reference sequence). The DNA of the CDR3 is TGTGCCAGCAGTTTAAGTCTCCAGGGGCCCCAAGAGACCCAGTACTTC. Residues: CASSLSLQGPQETQYF.

The chain has TRBV28 and TRBJ2-7; 8 bases are shared with TRBD2. V lost 6 bases, J lost 3 bases, and 7 bases stayed unmatched. Germline V gene data show CDR1 as MDHEN and CDR2 as SYDVKM. The CDR3 contains 14 residues. CDR3: CASRAGGQFYEQYV. The CDR3 DNA follows: TGTGCCAGCAGGGCGGGGGGCCAATTCTACGAGCAGTACGTC.

The chain recombines TRBV5-1 with TRBJ2-6; a weak D match, TRBD1 (5 bases). This CDR3 spans 15 amino acids. V shed 4 bases and J shed 0 bases, with 8 bases lying between them. The germline V gene has CDR1 SGHRS and CDR2 YFSETQ. The CDR3 DNA reads as TGCGCCAGCAGCCTAGACAGCTCTGGGGCCAACGTCCTGACTTTC. Translating it yields CASSLDSSGANVLTF.

CDR3 DNA sequence: TGTGCCAGCAGGGACAGGTCCTCCCGCAATCAGCCCCAGCATTTT. Translation gives CASRDRSSRNQPQHF. This chain connects TRBV6-5 to TRBJ1-5; 7 bases map to TRBD1. The CDR3 length is 15 residues. With 6 bases clipped from V and 2 bases from J, the junction kept 7 bases outside the gene matches. Germline-derived CDR1 and CDR2 are MNHEY and SVGAGI.

This clone was recorded only once. The genes are TRBV10-3 and TRBJ1-2; 8 bases are a match to TRBD1. Germline V gene data show CDR1 as ENHRY and CDR2 as SYGVKD. The trim removed 7 bases at V and 6 bases at J, leaving 10 bases unmatched. The CDR3 is 14 residues long. The CDR3 sequence: CAITNSGQVDGYTF. As DNA, the CDR3 is TGTGCCATCACTAACTCGGGACAGGTGGATGGCTACACCTTC.

V gene TRBV7-2 combines with J gene TRBJ2-5, with 10 bases aligning to TRBD1. Germline V CDR1 and CDR2: SGHTA, FQGNSA. CDR3 length: 13 residues. Trimming took 5 bases from V and 9 from J; bases not matched to a gene: 6. Here the CDR3 DNA reads TGTGCCAGCAGCCCGGACAGGGGGGGATCCCAGTACTTC. It encodes CASSPDRGGSQYF. Full variable domain (rest looked up from reference TRBV7-2 and TRBJ2-5): GAGVSQSPSNKVTEKGKDVELRCDPISGHTALYWYRQSLGQGLEFLIYFQGNSAPDKSGLPSDRFSAERTGGSVSTLTIQRTQQEDSAVYLCASSPDRGGSQYFGPGTRLLVL.

The CDR3 sequence is CASSLGTSGTGEQYF. The CDR3 bases are TGTGCCAGCAGCTTGGGGACTAGCGGTACGGGGGAGCAGTACTTC. The chain has TRBV7-7 and TRBJ2-7; 11 bases are a match to TRBD2. With 3 bases clipped from V and 7 bases from J, the junction kept 8 bases outside the gene matches. This CDR3 region has 15 residues. Germline V gene lookup returns CDR1 SSHAT and CDR2 FNYEAQ (reference sequence). Full variable domain (remainder filled in from reference TRBV7-7 and TRBJ2-7): GAGVSQSPRYKVTKRGQDVTLRCDPISSHATLYWYQQALGQGPEFLTYFNYEAQPDKSGLPSDRFSAERPEGSISTLTIQRTEQRDSAMYRCASSLGTSGTGEQYFGPGTRLTVT.

The chain joins TRBV6-2 or TRBV6-3 to TRBJ2-2, with TRBD2 matching 12 bases. This CDR3 spans 16 amino acids. The germline CDR1 and CDR2 sequences are MNHEY and SVGEGT. With 2 bases clipped from V and 3 bases from J, the junction kept 1 base outside the gene matches. The CDR3, as DNA: TGTGCCAGCAGTTACCGACTAGCGGGAGACACCGGGGAGCTGTTTTTT. Encoded protein: CASSYRLAGDTGELFF.

This chain connects TRBV28 to TRBJ1-2; TRBD1 matches at 8 bases. The germline gives CDR1 MDHEN, CDR2 SYDVKM. The CDR3 has 18 amino acids. V was clipped by 2 bases and J by 6 bases; unmatched bases: 17. The CDR3 DNA reads TGTGCCAGCAGTTTAATTTTTCCCACGGACAGGGTGGGGAATGGCTACACCTTC. It codes for CASSLIFPTDRVGNGYTF.

This rearrangement joins TRBV19 to TRBJ1-1, with unresolved D. The CDR3 sequence is 11 residues long. Germline values: CDR1 LNHDA, CDR2 SQIVND (reference sequence). The V and J ends lost 7 bases and 2 bases respectively, with 5 bases between them. CDR3 in DNA: TGTGCCAGTAAACTCAACACTGAAGCTTTCTTT. Its translation is CASKLNTEAFF.